Presented here are 21 T cell receptor beta chains from one specimen sequenced in a study of sequential checkpoint blockade in melanoma. The treatment: randomized to nivolumab then ipilimumab (arm A) or the reverse (arm B). TCRdb keeps only in-frame clones here, not all; method: immunoSEQ multiplex PCR. The sample lists under 40,000 clones; about 88% were seen once. The material sequenced was CD8+ T cells sorted from blood (inferred from file names), taken from a patient given nivolumab and ipilimumab in sequence. The receptors shown here come from a human donor with melanoma.

CDR3 in DNA: TGTGCCATCAGTGAGTCGAACGGCGGGAGGGCCGGCGAGCAGTACGTC. Protein product: CAISESNGGRAGEQYV. The chain has TRBV10-3 and TRBJ2-7; 9 bases fit TRBD2. After removal of 0 bases from V and 6 bases from J, the junction contained 9 bases not matched to a gene. CDR3 length equals 16 residues. The V gene's germline CDR1 is ENHRY and CDR2 SYGVKD.

The rearrangement uses TRBV4-3 and TRBJ2-2; D remains ambiguous. Trimming stripped 3 bases from V and 6 bases from J, with 11 bases between. The CDR3 totals 14 residues. Germline V gene lookup returns CDR1 LGHNA and CDR2 YSLEER. The CDR3: CASSQFRFAGELFF. Written as DNA, the CDR3 is TGCGCCAGCAGCCAGTTCAGATTCGCCGGGGAGCTGTTTTTT.

The chain joins TRBV4-1 to TRBJ1-1; no reliable D call. This CDR3 comprises 14 residues. Germline V gives CDR1 MGHRA, CDR2 YSYEKL. V was cut by 1 base and J by 2 bases, with 8 bases left in between. The CDR3: CASSQVAGNTEAFF. The CDR3 bases are TGCGCCAGCAGCCAAGTGGCAGGTAACACTGAAGCTTTCTTT.

V is TRBV6-6 and J is TRBJ2-7; 7 bases map to TRBD1. The CDR3 length is 11 residues. With 4 bases clipped from V and 10 bases from J, the junction kept 4 bases outside the gene matches. CDR1 and CDR2 from the germline V gene are MNHNY and SVGAGI (reference sequence). The CDR3 DNA reads as TGTGCCAGCAGTTGGGACAGCCGACAGTACTTC. Encoded protein: CASSWDSRQYF.

The CDR3 spells CASSLDPGNTEAFF. The CDR3 DNA reads TGTGCCAGCAGCTTAGATCCGGGTAACACTGAAGCTTTCTTT. This chain links TRBV13 with TRBJ1-1; unclear D gene. The length of the CDR3 is 14 residues. Germline V CDR1 and CDR2: PRHDT, FYEKMQ (reference sequence). Trimming removed 1 base at V and 2 bases at J, with 8 bases between.

J is TRBJ1-1 and V is TRBV5-5, with 7 bases that match TRBD1. The length of the CDR3 is 15 residues. With 5 bases clipped from V and 3 bases from J, the junction kept 10 bases outside the gene matches. Germline CDR1 SGHKS, CDR2 YYEKEE (reference sequence). CDR3 nucleotides: TGTGCCAGCAGATATGGCAGGGGGTTTGACACTGAAGCTTTCTTT. It is translated as CASRYGRGFDTEAFF.

This chain links TRBV7-2 with TRBJ2-7, with 8 nucleotides matching TRBD1. J lost 0 bases, V lost 8 bases, and 3 bases had no gene match. The CDR3 has 13 residues. Germline V gene sequence: CDR1 SGHTA, CDR2 FQGNSA. The CDR3 loop is CASRTGNSYEQYF. The DNA of the CDR3 is TGTGCCAGCCGGACAGGGAACTCCTACGAGCAGTACTTC.

There are a few counts of this clone. The chain combines TRBV14 with TRBJ2-7; tentatively, D is TRBD1 (5 bases). Trimming left V 4 bases short and J 3 bases short, with 19 bases between. CDR1 is SGHDN and CDR2 is FVKESK in the germline V gene. The CDR3 length is 16 residues. CDR3 nucleotides: TGTGCCAGCAGCCGTACAGGACCTAAACGAGGCTACGAGCAGTACTTC. This codes for CASSRTGPKRGYEQYF.

The V gene is TRBV4-1, the J gene TRBJ1-1; maybe TRBD1 (5 bases). This CDR3 has 15 residues. Germline V gene lookup returns CDR1 MGHRA and CDR2 YSYEKL. The germline V and J ends were trimmed by 2 bases and 0 bases, with 10 bases remaining between them. CDR3 region: CASSQWAGVNTEAFF. In DNA form, the CDR3 reads TGCGCCAGCAGCCAATGGGCGGGGGTGAACACTGAAGCTTTCTTT.

This clone was seen once. The rearrangement links TRBV29-1 to TRBJ2-7, with 9 bases identical to TRBD2. With V trimmed by 6 bases and J by 7 bases, 7 bases remained unmatched. There are 12 residues in the CDR3. CDR1 is SQVTM and CDR2 is ANQGSEA in the germline V gene. Here the CDR3 DNA reads TGCAGCGTCTTAGCGGGAGCCGGTGAGCAGTACTTC. Its protein is CSVLAGAGEQYF.

The rearrangement uses TRBV2 and TRBJ2-5; a weak D match, TRBD2 (5 bases). The DNA end lines up better with TRBJ2-7; the J call may be wrong. The CDR3 is 14 amino acids. Per the germline V gene, CDR1 is SNHLY and CDR2 is FYNNEI. The CDR3 sequence: CASSEEGAYYEQYF. In DNA, the CDR3 is TGTGCCAGCAGTGAAGAGGGAGCCTACTACGAGCAGTACTTC.

The chain employs TRBV5-1 and TRBJ1-1, with D perhaps TRBD1 (5 bases). This CDR3 is built from 16 residues. The germline gives CDR1 SGHRS, CDR2 YFSETQ. The germline V and J ends were trimmed by 1 base and 0 bases, with 13 bases remaining between them. The CDR3 loop reads CASSLWGLDMNTEAFF. DNA of the CDR3: TGCGCCAGCAGCTTGTGGGGCCTCGATATGAACACTGAAGCTTTCTTT.

This chain connects TRBV7-6 to TRBJ1-5; D gene ambiguous. The CDR3 runs 14 residues. Germline values: CDR1 SGHVS, CDR2 FNYEAQ. The V end lost 4 bases, the J end lost 2 bases, and 9 bases lay between the germline ends. The CDR3 nucleotides are TGTGCCAGCAGCTCCCTCGGAGGCAATCAGCCCCAGCATTTT. Protein: CASSSLGGNQPQHF.

In DNA, the CDR3 is TGTGCCAGCAGCGTCGGGGGAGGGCTGGGGATGAACACTGAAGCTTTCTTT. Protein sequence: CASSVGGGLGMNTEAFF. This sequence joins TRBV9 and TRBJ1-1; D may be TRBD1 (5 bases). V was clipped by 2 bases and J by 0 bases, with 17 bases between them. Germline CDR1 is SGDLS and CDR2 is YYNGEE. CDR3 length: 17 amino acids.

This clone has only one observation. The rearrangement uses TRBV10-1 and TRBJ2-7; 12 nucleotides align to TRBD2. CDR1 and CDR2 from the germline V gene are WNHNN and SYGVQD (reference sequence). J was trimmed by 6 bases and V by 8 bases; bases with no gene match: 14. The CDR3 covers 16 residues. The DNA of the CDR3 is TGCGCCAGCCTTGGACTAGCGGGATTAGAAGGGGGCGAGCAGTACGTC. It codes for CASLGLAGLEGGEQYV.

The sample holds one count of this clone. The CDR3 sequence: CASSDVGLAGELFF. CDR3 bases: TGTGCCAGCAGTGACGTGGGACTAGCGGGGGAGTTGTTCTTC. The V and J genes are TRBV6-4 and TRBJ2-1, with 14 bases lining up with TRBD2. The CDR3 loop spans 14 amino acids. CDR1 MRHNA and CDR2 SNTAGT come from the germline V gene. With V trimmed by 2 bases and J by 15 bases, 6 bases remained unmatched.

The chain has TRBV19 and TRBJ1-5; possibly TRBD1 for D (5 bases). V lost 1 base and J 0 bases, leaving 10 bases between the germline ends. The germline V gene has CDR1 LNHDA and CDR2 SQIVND (reference sequence). The CDR3 runs 16 residues. CDR3 DNA sequence: TGTGCCAGTAGTATAGCTACAGGTTATAGCAATCAGCCCCAGCATTTT. Amino acids: CASSIATGYSNQPQHF.

The chain has TRBV7-9 and TRBJ2-1; 8 positions match TRBD1. Losses at the gene ends were 5 bases for V and 7 bases for J; bases not matched to a gene: 13. CDR1 SEHNR and CDR2 FQNEAQ come from the germline V gene (reference sequence). This CDR3 has 16 residues. CDR3 sequence (DNA): TGTGCCAGCAGCGGGGGATCAGGGGGCGCTAGGAATGAGCAGTTCTTC. It encodes CASSGGSGGARNEQFF.

The chain links TRBV5-1 to TRBJ2-1, with a weak D call TRBD1 (5 bases). The CDR3 extends over 15 amino acids. The germline gives CDR1 SGHRS, CDR2 YFSETQ. With 5 bases removed from V and 0 bases from J, the gap between germline ends came to 12 bases. The CDR3 DNA reads as TGCGCCAGCAGACTATCAGGGATCTCCTACAATGAGCAGTTCTTC. The encoded protein is CASRLSGISYNEQFF.

The J gene is TRBJ2-1, the V gene TRBV6-5; 9 bases fit TRBD1. Germline trimming cut 7 bases from V and 7 bases from J; bases unmatched to any gene: 11. From germline, CDR1 is MNHEY and CDR2 SVGAGI. The CDR3 runs 15 residues. The CDR3 loop is CASTGQGMYGNEQFF. In DNA form, the CDR3 reads TGTGCCAGCACTGGACAGGGGATGTACGGGAATGAGCAGTTCTTC.

The chain carries TRBV30 and TRBJ2-3; 11 nucleotides align to TRBD2. J gave up 0 bases and V 0 bases, and 8 bases lay outside the gene matches. This CDR3 spans 18 amino acids. Germline lookup yields CDR1 GTSNPN and CDR2 SVGIG (reference sequence). CDR3 loop: CAWSVTVAGGSSTDTQYF. The CDR3 DNA reads TGTGCCTGGAGTGTAACGGTAGCGGGAGGGTCCAGCACAGATACGCAGTATTTT.